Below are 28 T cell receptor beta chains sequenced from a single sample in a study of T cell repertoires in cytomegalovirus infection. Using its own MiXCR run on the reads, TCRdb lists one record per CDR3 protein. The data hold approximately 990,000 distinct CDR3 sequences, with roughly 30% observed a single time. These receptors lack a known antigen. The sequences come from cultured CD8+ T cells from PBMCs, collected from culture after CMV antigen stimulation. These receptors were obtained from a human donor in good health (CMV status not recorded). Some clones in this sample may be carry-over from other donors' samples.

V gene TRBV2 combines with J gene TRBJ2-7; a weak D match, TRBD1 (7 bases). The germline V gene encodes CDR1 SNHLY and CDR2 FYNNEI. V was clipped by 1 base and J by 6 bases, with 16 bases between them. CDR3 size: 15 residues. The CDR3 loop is CASSEGRTGAGEQYV. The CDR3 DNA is TGTGCCAGCAGTGAAGGGAGGACAGGAGCGGGCGAGCAGTACGTC.

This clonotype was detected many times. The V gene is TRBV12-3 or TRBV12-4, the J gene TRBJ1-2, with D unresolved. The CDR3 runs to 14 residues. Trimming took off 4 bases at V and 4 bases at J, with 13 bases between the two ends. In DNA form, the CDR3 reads TGTGCCAGCAGTTCCTCCCCCAATAGCTATGGCTACACCTTC. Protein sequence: CASSSSPNSYGYTF.

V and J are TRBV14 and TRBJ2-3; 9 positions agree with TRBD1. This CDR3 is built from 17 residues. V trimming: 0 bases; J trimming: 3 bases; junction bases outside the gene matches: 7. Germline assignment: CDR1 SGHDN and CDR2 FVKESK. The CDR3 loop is CASSQERGQGGTDTQYF. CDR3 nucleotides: TGTGCCAGCAGCCAAGAACGGGGACAGGGTGGAACAGATACGCAGTATTTT.

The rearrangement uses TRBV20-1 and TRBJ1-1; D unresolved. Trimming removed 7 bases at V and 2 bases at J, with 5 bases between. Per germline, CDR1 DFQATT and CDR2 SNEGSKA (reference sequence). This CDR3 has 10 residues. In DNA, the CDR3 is TGCAGTGTGGGTAACACTGAAGCTTTCTTT. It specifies CSVGNTEAFF.

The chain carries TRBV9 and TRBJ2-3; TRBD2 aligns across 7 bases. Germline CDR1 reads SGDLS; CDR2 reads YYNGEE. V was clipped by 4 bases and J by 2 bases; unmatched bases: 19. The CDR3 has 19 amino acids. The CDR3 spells CASSPMSVLVGTNTDTQYF. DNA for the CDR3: TGTGCCAGCAGCCCCATGTCCGTATTAGTGGGGACTAACACAGATACGCAGTATTTT.

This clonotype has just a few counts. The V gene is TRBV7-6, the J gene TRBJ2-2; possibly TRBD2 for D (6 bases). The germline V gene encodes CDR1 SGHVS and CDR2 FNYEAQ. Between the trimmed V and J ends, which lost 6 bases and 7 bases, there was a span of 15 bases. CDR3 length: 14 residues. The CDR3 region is CASRLGGKVGELFF. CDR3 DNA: TGTGCCAGCAGATTGGGGGGAAAAGTCGGGGAGCTGTTTTTT.

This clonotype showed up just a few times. This CDR3 is CASRRRQGMNTEAFF. The DNA of the CDR3 is TGTGCCAGCAGGAGAAGACAGGGAATGAACACTGAAGCTTTCTTT. The chain employs TRBV6-6 and TRBJ1-1, with 7 bases that match TRBD1. The germline V gene encodes CDR1 MNHNY and CDR2 SVGAGI (reference sequence). The CDR3 runs 15 residues. V dropped 6 bases and J dropped 0; count of bases not matched to a gene: 7.

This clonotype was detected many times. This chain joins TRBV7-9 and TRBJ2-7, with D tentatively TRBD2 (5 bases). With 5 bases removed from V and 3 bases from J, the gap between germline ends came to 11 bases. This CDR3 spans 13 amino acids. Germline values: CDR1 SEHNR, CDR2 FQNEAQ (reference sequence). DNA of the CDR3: TGTGCCAGCAGCCCAAGGGAGCGCTACGAGCAGTACGTC. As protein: CASSPRERYEQYV.

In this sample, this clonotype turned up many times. Here the CDR3 reads CASSLEGGDTDTQYF. Here the CDR3 DNA reads TGTGCCAGCAGTTTAGAGGGGGGAGACACAGATACGCAGTATTTT. The chain links TRBV12-3 or TRBV12-4 to TRBJ2-3, with D perhaps being TRBD1 or TRBD2 (6 bases each). The CDR3 is 15 residues long. V lost 1 base to trimming and J lost 2 bases, with 10 bases between them.

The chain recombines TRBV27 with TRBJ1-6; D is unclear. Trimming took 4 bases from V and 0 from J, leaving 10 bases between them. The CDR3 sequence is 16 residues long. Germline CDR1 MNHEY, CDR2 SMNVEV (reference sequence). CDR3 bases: TGTGCCAGCAGTTCCTCCTCGAGCTCCTATAATTCACCCCTCCACTTT. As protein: CASSSSSSSYNSPLHF.

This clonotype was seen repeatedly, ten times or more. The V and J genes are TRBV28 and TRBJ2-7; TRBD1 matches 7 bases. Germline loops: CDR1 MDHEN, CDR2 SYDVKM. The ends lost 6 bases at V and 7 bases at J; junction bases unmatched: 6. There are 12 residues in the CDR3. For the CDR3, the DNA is TGTGCCAGCAGCTTAGACAGGGATGAGCAGTACGTC. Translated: CASSLDRDEQYV.

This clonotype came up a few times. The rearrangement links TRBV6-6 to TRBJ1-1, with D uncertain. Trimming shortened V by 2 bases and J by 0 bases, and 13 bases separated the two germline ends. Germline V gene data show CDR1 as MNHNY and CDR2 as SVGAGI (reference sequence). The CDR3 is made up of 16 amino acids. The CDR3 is CASSYKGPMMNTEAFF. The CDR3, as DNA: TGTGCCAGCAGTTACAAAGGCCCCATGATGAACACTGAAGCTTTCTTT.

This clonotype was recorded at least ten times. CDR3: CASSQGPGDYGYTF. In nucleotides, the CDR3 is TGCGCCAGCAGCCAAGGTCCAGGGGACTATGGCTACACCTTC. This chain connects TRBV4-1 to TRBJ1-2; perhaps TRBD1 as D (6 bases). CDR1 MGHRA and CDR2 YSYEKL come from the germline V gene. The CDR3 is 14 amino acids. Deletions cut 1 base from V and 3 bases from J, with 9 bases between.

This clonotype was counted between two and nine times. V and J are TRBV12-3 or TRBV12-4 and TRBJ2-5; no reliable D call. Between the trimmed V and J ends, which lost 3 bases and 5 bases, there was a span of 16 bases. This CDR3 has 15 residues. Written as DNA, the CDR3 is TGTGCCAGCAGTTTGGGTCCGGACGGATCGGAGACCCAGTACTTC. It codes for CASSLGPDGSETQYF.

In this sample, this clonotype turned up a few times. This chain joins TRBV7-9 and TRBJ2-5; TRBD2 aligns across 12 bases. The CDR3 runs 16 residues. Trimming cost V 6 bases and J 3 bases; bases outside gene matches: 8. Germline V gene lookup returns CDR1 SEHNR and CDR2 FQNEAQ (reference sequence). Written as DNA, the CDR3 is TGTGCCAGCAGACCTCCTCGGACTAGCGGGGAAGAGACCCAGTACTTC. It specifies CASRPPRTSGEETQYF.

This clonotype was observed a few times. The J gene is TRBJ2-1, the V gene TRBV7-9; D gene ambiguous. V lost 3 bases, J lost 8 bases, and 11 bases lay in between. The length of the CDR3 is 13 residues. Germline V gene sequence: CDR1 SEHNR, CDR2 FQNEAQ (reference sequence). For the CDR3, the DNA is TGTGCCAGCAGCTTTGCCCCAAGGCATGAGCAGTTCTTC. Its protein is CASSFAPRHEQFF.

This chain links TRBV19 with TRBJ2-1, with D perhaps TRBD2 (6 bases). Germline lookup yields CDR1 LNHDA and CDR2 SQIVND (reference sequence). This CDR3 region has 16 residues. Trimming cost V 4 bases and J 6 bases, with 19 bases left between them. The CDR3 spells CASSTNQWGDGNEQFF. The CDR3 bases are TGTGCCAGTAGTACCAACCAATGGGGGGATGGCAATGAGCAGTTCTTC. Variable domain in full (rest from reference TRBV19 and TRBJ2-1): DGGITQSPKYLFRKEGQNVTLSCEQNLNHDAMYWYRQDPGQGLRLIYYSQIVNDFQKGDIAEGYSVSREKKESFPLTVTSAQKNPTAFYLCASSTNQWGDGNEQFFGPGTRLTVL.

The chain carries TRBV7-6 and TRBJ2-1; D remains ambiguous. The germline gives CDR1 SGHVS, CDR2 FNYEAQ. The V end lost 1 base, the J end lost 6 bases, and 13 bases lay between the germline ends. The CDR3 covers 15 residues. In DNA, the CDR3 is TGTGCCAGCAGCTTAGTCGAGGCTGTATTCAATGAGCAGTTCTTC. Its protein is CASSLVEAVFNEQFF. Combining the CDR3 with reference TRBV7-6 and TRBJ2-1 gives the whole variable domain GAGVSQSPRYKVTKRGQDVALRCDPISGHVSLYWYRQALGQGPEFLTYFNYEAQQDKSGLPNDRFSAERPEGSISTLTIQRTEQRDSAMYRCASSLVEAVFNEQFFGPGTRLTVL.

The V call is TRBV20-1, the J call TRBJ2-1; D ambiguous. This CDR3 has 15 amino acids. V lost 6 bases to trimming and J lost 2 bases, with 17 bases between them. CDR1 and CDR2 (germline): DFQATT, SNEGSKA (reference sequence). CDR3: CSAHPRASPYNEQFF. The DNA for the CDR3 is TGCAGTGCCCATCCAAGGGCCTCCCCCTACAATGAGCAGTTCTTC.

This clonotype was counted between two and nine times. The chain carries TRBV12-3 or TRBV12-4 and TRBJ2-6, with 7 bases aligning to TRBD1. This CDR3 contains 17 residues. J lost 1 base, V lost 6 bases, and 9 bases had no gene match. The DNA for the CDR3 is TGTGCCAGCAGCGCCGGGACAGTCCGATCTGGGGCCAACGTCCTGACTTTC. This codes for CASSAGTVRSGANVLTF.

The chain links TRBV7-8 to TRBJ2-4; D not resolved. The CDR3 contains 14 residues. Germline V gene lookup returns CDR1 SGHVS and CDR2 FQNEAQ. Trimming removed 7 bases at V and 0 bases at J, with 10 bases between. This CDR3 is CASTDPLAKNIQYF. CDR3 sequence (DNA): TGTGCCAGCACTGATCCCCTAGCCAAAAACATTCAGTACTTC.

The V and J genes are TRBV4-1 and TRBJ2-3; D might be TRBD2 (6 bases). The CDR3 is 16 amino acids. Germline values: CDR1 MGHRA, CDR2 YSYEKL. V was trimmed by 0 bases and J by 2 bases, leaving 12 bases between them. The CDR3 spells CASSQEGRRVTDTQYF. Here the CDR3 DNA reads TGCGCCAGCAGCCAAGAAGGACGGAGGGTCACAGATACGCAGTATTTT.

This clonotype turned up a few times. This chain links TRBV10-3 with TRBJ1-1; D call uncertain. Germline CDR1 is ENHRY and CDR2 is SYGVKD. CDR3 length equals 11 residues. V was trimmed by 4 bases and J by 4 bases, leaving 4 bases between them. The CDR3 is CAISAGTEAFF. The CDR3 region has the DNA TGTGCCATCAGTGCTGGCACTGAAGCTTTCTTT.

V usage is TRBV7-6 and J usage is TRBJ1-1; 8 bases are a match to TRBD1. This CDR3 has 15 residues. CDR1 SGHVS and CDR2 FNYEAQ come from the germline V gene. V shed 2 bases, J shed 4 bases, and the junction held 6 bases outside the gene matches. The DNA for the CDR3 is TGTGCCAGCAGCTTAACCCAGGGGGCCGGCACTGAAGCTTTCTTT. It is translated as CASSLTQGAGTEAFF.

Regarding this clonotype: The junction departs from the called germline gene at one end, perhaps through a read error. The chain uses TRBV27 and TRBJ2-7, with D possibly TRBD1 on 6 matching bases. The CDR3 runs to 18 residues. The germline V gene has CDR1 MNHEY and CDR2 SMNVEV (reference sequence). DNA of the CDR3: TGTGCCAGCAGTTTATCGTCCCAGCACAGGGATGTTTCCTACAAGCAGTACTTC. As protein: CASSLSSQHRDVSYKQYF.

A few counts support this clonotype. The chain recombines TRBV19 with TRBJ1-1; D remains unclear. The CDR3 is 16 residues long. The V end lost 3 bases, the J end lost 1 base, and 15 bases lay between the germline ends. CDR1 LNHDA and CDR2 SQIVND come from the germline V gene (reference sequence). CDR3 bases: TGTGCCAGTAGTATTCCCAGATCCTGGACGAACACTGAAGCTTTCTTT. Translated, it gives CASSIPRSWTNTEAFF.

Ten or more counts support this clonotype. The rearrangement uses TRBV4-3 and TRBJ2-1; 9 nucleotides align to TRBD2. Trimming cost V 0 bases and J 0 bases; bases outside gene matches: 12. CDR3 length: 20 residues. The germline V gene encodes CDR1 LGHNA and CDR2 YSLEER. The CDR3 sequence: CASSQEWRAGGWSSYNEQFF. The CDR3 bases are TGCGCCAGCAGCCAAGAATGGAGGGCGGGGGGGTGGAGCTCCTACAATGAGCAGTTCTTC.

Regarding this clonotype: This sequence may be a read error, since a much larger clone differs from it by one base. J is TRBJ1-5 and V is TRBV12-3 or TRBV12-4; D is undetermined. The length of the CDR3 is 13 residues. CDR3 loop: CVSSQAYNQPQHF. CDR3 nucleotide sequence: TGTGTCAGCTCTCAGGCTTACAATCAGCCCCAGCATTTT.